In its sample, the clone carrying this TCR beta chain ranks as medium-sized. The antigen is not known. The length of the CDR3 is 13 residues. Germline V gene sequence: CDR1 DFQATT, CDR2 SNEGSKA (reference sequence). Trimming removed 6 bases at V and 3 bases at J, with 15 bases between. Cells sorted as Tregs were CD4+, CD25+ and CD127-/low. Constant-region reverse primers amplified full-length variable regions, followed by semi-nested Nested Universal Primer A PCR. One entry per CDR3 protein, called by TCRdb with MiXCR from the 5' RACE reads. This table has around 10,000 distinct CDR3 sequences, around 28% appearing once. Study results and caveats: In terms of TCR gene usage, tumor memory CD4+ T cells clustered together with blood and lymph node memory CD4+ cells, as well as with lymph node naive CD4+ cells. Tumor Treg TCRs overlapped most with tumor naive CD4+ cells. The larger-cohort validation was restricted to a single TCR beta V-J rearrangement rather than whole repertoires.

The J gene is TRBJ2-7, the V gene TRBV20-1; D uncertain. The material sequenced was Tregs sorted from a lymph node. The TCR comes from a female donor with breast cancer. CDR3 DNA: TGCAGTGCCAGGAAGGAACCCCGCTACGAGCAGTACTTC. The encoded protein is CSARKEPRYEQYF.